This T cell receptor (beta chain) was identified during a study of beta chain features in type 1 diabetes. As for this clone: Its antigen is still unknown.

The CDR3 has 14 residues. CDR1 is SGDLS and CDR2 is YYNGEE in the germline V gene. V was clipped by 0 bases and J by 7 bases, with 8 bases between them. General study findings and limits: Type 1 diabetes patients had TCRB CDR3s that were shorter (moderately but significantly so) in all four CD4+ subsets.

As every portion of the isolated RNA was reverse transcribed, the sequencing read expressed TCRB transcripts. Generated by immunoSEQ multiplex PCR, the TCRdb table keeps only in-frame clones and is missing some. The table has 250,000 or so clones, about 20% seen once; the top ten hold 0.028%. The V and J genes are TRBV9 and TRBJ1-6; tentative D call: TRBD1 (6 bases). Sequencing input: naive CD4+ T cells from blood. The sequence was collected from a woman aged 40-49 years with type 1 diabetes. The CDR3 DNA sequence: TGTGCCAGCAGCGTAGGGCAGGGGAATTCACCCCTCCACTTT. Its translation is CASSVGQGNSPLHF.